The 4 T cell receptor beta chains in this list originate from one sample, sequenced in a study of cytomegalovirus exposure and HLA in healthy donors. A multiplex PCR was run with 60 Vbeta primers and 13 Jbeta primers. This table comes from immunoSEQ multiplex PCR, and its TCRdb copy is limited to in-frame clones, with some not included. This sample has about 110,000 clones; approximately 70% occur once, and the top ten carry roughly a tenth. Sequenced sample: PBMCs. These receptors all come from a man in his forties or fifties in good health and CMV-seropositive.

The CDR3 here is CASSPSGAVGELFF. The DNA for the CDR3 is TGTGCCAGCTCACCATCAGGGGCGGTCGGGGAGCTGTTTTTT. The genes are TRBV18 and TRBJ2-2; TRBD1 might be the D (6 bases). The CDR3 spans 14 residues. V was shortened by 2 bases and J by 7 bases, with 11 bases between the two germline ends. Germline CDR1 KGHSH, CDR2 LQKENI.

This sequence joins TRBV4-2 and TRBJ2-6; TRBD1 matches at 10 bases. Per the germline V gene, CDR1 is LGHNA and CDR2 is YNFKEQ. This CDR3 region has 16 residues. With 4 bases clipped from V and 1 base from J, the junction kept 1 base outside the gene matches. This CDR3 is CASSPGQGSGANVLTF. CDR3 nucleotides: TGTGCCAGCAGCCCGGGACAGGGGTCTGGGGCCAACGTCCTGACTTTC.

The rearrangement joins TRBV5-1 to TRBJ1-1; D gene ambiguous. The germline V and J ends were trimmed by 4 bases and 1 base, with 8 bases remaining between them. The length of the CDR3 is 13 residues. Germline CDR1 is SGHRS and CDR2 is YFSETQ. CDR3 in amino acids: CASSRTENTEAFF. The DNA of the CDR3 is TGCGCCAGCAGCCGCACAGAGAACACTGAAGCTTTCTTT.

Remarks on this clone: The identical CDR3 is also encoded by other nucleotide sequences in the sample. The chain carries TRBV29-1 and TRBJ1-5, with 7 bases identical to TRBD1. V gave up 4 bases and J gave up 2 bases; unmatched junction bases: 2. CDR1 is SQVTM and CDR2 is ANQGSEA in the germline V gene. The CDR3 consists of 13 residues. CDR3 nucleotide sequence: TGCAGCGTTGGTACAGGGGGCAATCAGCCCCAGCATTTT. Protein sequence: CSVGTGGNQPQHF.